This T cell receptor (beta chain) was recorded in a study of breast tumors, draining lymph nodes, adjacent tissues. The length of the CDR3 is 15 residues. Germline-derived CDR1 and CDR2 are SNHLY and FYNNEI. The ends were cut back, 3 bases at V and 5 bases at J, with 14 bases in the middle. TCRdb analysed the multiplex PCR reads with MiXCR anew, one entry per CDR3 protein. The sample has about 100,000 distinct CDR3 sequences; 21% are singletons. The lymph nodes were axillary draining lymph nodes from breast cancer patients. In regard to this clonotype: A much larger clone is a single base away; this may be a read error.

Material: axillary lymph node tissue. This clonotype was sampled from a female donor with breast cancer. Some clones in this sample may be carry-over from other donors' samples. V usage is TRBV2 and J usage is TRBJ2-1; D is undetermined. For the CDR3, the DNA is TGTGCCAGCAGTGATCAACGGCTTCCCAACAATGAGCAGTTCTTC. Amino acid sequence: CASSDQRLPNNEQFF.